This T cell receptor beta chain appears in the sequencing data of a study of T-cell reconstitution after alpha-beta-depleted transplantation in children. TCRbeta library construction was performed incorporating unique molecular identifiers. TCRdb passed the PCR reads through MiXCR, listing each CDR3 protein once. The sample lists some 530,000 distinct CDR3 sequences, around 13% seen once, with more than 5.5% in the top ten. CDR1 and CDR2 (germline): GTSNPN, SVGIG (reference sequence). J gave up 8 bases and V 3 bases, and 8 bases lay outside the gene matches. The CDR3 loop spans 14 amino acids. The specimen comprised PBMCs from the stem cell graft donor, sampled from the stem cell graft. The rearrangement links TRBV30 to TRBJ1-4; TRBD1 matches at 8 bases. The receptor was isolated from a human donor who donated a stem cell graft to a child with combined immunodeficiency. This CDR3 reads CAWSRTGTGEKLFF. For the CDR3, the DNA is TGTGCCTGGAGCCGAACCGGGACAGGAGAAAAACTGTTTTTT.